This T cell receptor beta chain comes out of a study of beta chain features in type 1 diabetes (dated by TCRdb to the late 2010s). Context from the whole study: Patients and healthy donors did not differ in mean age, gender distribution, total cell number or subset yield. A total of 100 million to 140 million sorted cells were examined across all samples, and the number of cells per subset was strongly correlated with RNA yield. The study compared the TCRB repertoires of sorted circulating CD4+ T cell subsets in recently diagnosed type 1 diabetes patients with those in matched healthy donors. Regulatory and stem cell-like memory subsets were isolated from only 8 patients and roughly 8 healthy donors, whereas naive and central memory subsets came from all 30 or so donors.

From each donor, a single peripheral blood sample of about 120 mL on average was drawn into heparinised tubes. Naive, central memory, regulatory and stem cell-like memory CD4+ T cells were sorted on a BD FACSAria II using a panel including CD45RO, CCR7, CD25, CD127, CD95 and CD27. All sorted populations exceeded 98% purity. PBMCs were separated immediately by Lymphoprep density gradient centrifugation and were stained directly, without being cultured. So that batch effects would be minimized, each experiment stained and sorted samples in pairs, pairing one healthy donor with one patient. CDR1 is given as SNHLY and CDR2 as FYNNEI, both from the germline V gene. V is clipped by 2 bases and J by 2 bases, and the sequence between their germline boundaries is 18 bases long. Including the terminal cysteine and phenylalanine, the CDR3 comprises 17 residues. Only CDR3 DNA is held: 51 bases, read in frame from base 1.

This clone occurred a few times. Its antigen target is currently unknown. Base quality data are lacking; no much larger clone is found one base away. Overall study results and their limits: In all four CD4+ subsets, TCRB CDR3 length was moderately but significantly shorter in type 1 diabetes patients. Patients with type 1 diabetes made fewer insertions and deleted more nucleotides at VDJ recombination sites, implying thymic rearrangement abnormalities. Naive, central memory and regulatory TCRB repertoires appeared more similar among patients than among healthy donors. PCR might favor shorter templates, but patient and control samples were amplified and corrected together, so any skew would affect both groups equally. Sequencing cDNA rather than genomic DNA could over-represent highly expressing activated cells, although activation and CD3 levels did not differ between groups. Only small numbers of individuals were included in the HLA sub-analyses, which left unresolved whether HLA type had any influence on TCRB rearrangement.

The entire isolated RNA was reverse transcribed using the High Capacity cDNA Reverse Transcription Kit, and thus expressed TCRB transcripts were sequenced. Deep immunoSEQ sequencing was applied to naive, central memory and regulatory T cell samples, giving an average of roughly 3.5 million total reads per sample. After sorted cells were lysed in RLT buffer, RNA was extracted with DNase-treated RNeasy Micro or Mini kits, with the choice depending on cell number. To prevent cross-contamination, every cell subset was processed on its own, while patient and healthy donor samples were processed together. TCRB sequences were amplified from cDNA with the immunoSEQ multiplex PCR, producing 87-bp fragments spanning the CDR3 region. Sequencing of the amplicons was performed on the Illumina HiSeq platform. Concerning the study's data processing: Synthetic template baselines were used to correct PCR bias computationally, reads within Hamming distance 2 were collapsed together, and singletons that could not be merged were discarded. Reads were aligned against IMGT so that V, D and J genes, CDR3 length and insertions or deletions at six rearrangement sites could be assigned. Within each subset, clonotype counts were normalized to sorted cell number, and only after that were true diversity and Gini coefficients computed with the tcR R package. Repertoire sharing was quantified using the overlap coefficient calculated on TCRB nucleotide sequences. Out-of-frame TCRB sequences from naive cells were analyzed as a proxy for the pre-selection repertoire. TCRdb limited this immuneACCESS table to in-frame rearrangements with V and J called. A share of clones is missing; checked studies link under half to unresolved V genes, and the rest is unexplained. V, J and clone size were drawn from that table, and D and trimming were deduced from the DNA. The sample table records roughly 700,000 clones; around an eighth of these occur just once. The ten most abundant clones make up less than 0.025% of the sample.

The chain is assembled from TRBV2 and TRBJ1-1; D gene: possibly TRBD1, on 5 matching bases. The TCR originated in a man aged 18 to 29 with type 1 diabetes. Sequenced material: naive CD4+ T cells from blood. What the cell subset or site label conveys for this sample: true naive CD4+ T cells. The CDR3 amino acid sequence is: CASSEFRQGSRNTEAFF. The DNA sequence is as follows: TGTGCCAGCAGTGAATTTAGGCAGGGAAGTCGAAACACTGAAGCTTTCTTT.